Listed below are T cell receptor beta chains from one sample, sequenced in a study of blood T cell repertoires in COVID-19. Assay used: immunoSEQ multiplex PCR; TCRdb lists only in-frame clones, some missing. This sample yields more than 100,000 clones, of which about 90% are seen a single time; 6% to 6.5% belongs to the top ten. The sequencing input was peripheral blood. Source of these receptors: a human donor in a cohort sampled during active COVID-19. CDR3s include the opening cysteine and the closing phenylalanine or tryptophan. A D gene is named only where the DNA matches it firmly. For some rows the clone size is stated as once, few or many, or as a class when expanded; others skip it.

size: NA
V: TRBV2
D: TRBD1
J: TRBJ2-5
DNA: TGTGCCAGCTGGGGACAGGGACAAGAGACCCAGTACTTC
CDR3: CASWGQGQETQYF

size: NA
V: TRBV19
D: NA
J: TRBJ2-3
DNA: TGTGCCAGTAGTATATACCTCGCCGACAGGCCGTTAGCAGATACGCAGTATTTT
CDR3: CASSIYLADRPLADTQYF

size: few
V: TRBV5-8
D: NA
J: TRBJ2-7
DNA: TGTGCTTCACTCGGGACATCGTACGAGCAGTACTTC
CDR3: CASLGTSYEQYF

size: NA
V: TRBV6-4
D: NA
J: TRBJ1-1
DNA: TGTGCCAGCAGTGCTAATCCCGGGACACCTATTGAAGCTTTCTTT
CDR3: CASSANPGTPIEAFF

size: NA
V: TRBV19
D: TRBD1
J: TRBJ1-4
DNA: TGTGCCAGTACCACGGACAGGGCTACAACTAATGAAAAACTGTTTTTT
CDR3: CASTTDRATTNEKLFF

size: NA
V: TRBV2
D: NA
J: TRBJ1-2
DNA: TGTGCCAGCAGTGGAATCGGCGGGGTTTCTGGCTACACCTTC
CDR3: CASSGIGGVSGYTF

size: NA
V: TRBV28
D: NA
J: TRBJ2-1
DNA: TGTGCCAGCAGTTTATTTGCAGGGTATTTCCATGAGCAGTTCTTC
CDR3: CASSLFAGYFHEQFF

size: NA
V: TRBV6-5
D: NA
J: TRBJ1-5
DNA: TGTGCCAGTCGAGCCTCGGGGCAGCCCCAGCATTTT
CDR3: CASRASGQPQHF

size: NA
V: TRBV28
D: TRBD1
J: TRBJ2-5
DNA: TGTGCCAGCAGCTCCCTTACAGGGGGCGGTGAGACCCAGTACTTC
CDR3: CASSSLTGGGETQYF

size: NA
V: TRBV5-1
D: NA
J: TRBJ1-2
DNA: TGCGCCAGCAGCTTGGTACGGGGGGTAGGCTATGGCTACACCTTC
CDR3: CASSLVRGVGYGYTF

size: NA
V: TRBV7-9
D: TRBD1
J: TRBJ2-7
DNA: TGTGCCAGCAGCTCCTACCCGACAGGGGGGGTTGGCGAGCAGTACTTC
CDR3: CASSSYPTGGVGEQYF

size: NA
V: TRBV9
D: TRBD1
J: TRBJ2-1
DNA: TGTGCCAGCAGCTACGACAGGGACGAGGGTGAGCAGTTCTTC
CDR3: CASSYDRDEGEQFF

size: NA
V: TRBV11-1
D: NA
J: TRBJ2-7
DNA: TGTGCCAGCAGCCGCTGGCGGGACGACTCCTACGAGCAGTACTTC
CDR3: CASSRWRDDSYEQYF

size: once
V: TRBV7-8
D: NA
J: TRBJ2-5
DNA: TGTGCCAGCAGCGAGTCAAGGGCGGGGGCTCGGGAGACCCAGTACTTC
CDR3: CASSESRAGARETQYF

size: NA
V: TRBV29-1
D: TRBD1
J: TRBJ2-1
DNA: TGCAGCGCCGCACAGGTGGACAGGGGGTACAATGAGCAGTTCTTC
CDR3: CSAAQVDRGYNEQFF

size: NA
V: TRBV11-3
D: NA
J: TRBJ1-6
DNA: TGTGCCAGCAGCTTGAACCATCTAGATTCACCCCTCCACTTT
CDR3: CASSLNHLDSPLHF

size: NA
V: TRBV19
D: TRBD2
J: TRBJ2-3
DNA: TGTGCCAGTAGTATTGCGGGGGGGGGAGATACGCAGTATTTT
CDR3: CASSIAGGGDTQYF

size: NA
V: TRBV2
D: TRBD1
J: TRBJ1-4
DNA: TGTGCCAGCGTTCCACCGACAGGGCTTGAAAAACTGTTTTTT
CDR3: CASVPPTGLEKLFF

size: NA
V: TRBV7-3
D: TRBD2
J: TRBJ2-3
DNA: TGTGCCAGCAGCACCCGGACTAGCGGAGGCATCGATACGCAGTATTTT
CDR3: CASSTRTSGGIDTQYF

size: once
V: TRBV5-1
D: TRBD2
J: TRBJ2-1
DNA: TGCGCCAGCAGTCCTTCTAGCGGGACTTACAATGAGCAGTTCTTC
CDR3: CASSPSSGTYNEQFF

size: NA
V: TRBV6-6
D: NA
J: TRBJ1-6
DNA: TGTGCCAGCAGGGATTGGACAACAAATTCACCCCTCCACTTT
CDR3: CASRDWTTNSPLHF

size: NA
V: TRBV4-1
D: NA
J: TRBJ1-2
DNA: TGCGCCAGCAGCCAAGATGCGGAGGCCGGGTATGGCTACACCTTC
CDR3: CASSQDAEAGYGYTF

size: NA
V: TRBV9
D: NA
J: TRBJ1-1
DNA: TGTGCCAGCAGCGTAGGGTCGCAGGGATTGCACACTGAAGCTTTCTTT
CDR3: CASSVGSQGLHTEAFF

size: NA
V: TRBV19
D: TRBD1
J: TRBJ2-7
DNA: TGTGCCAGTAGACCCAGGGGGACCGGCTACGAGCAGTACTTC
CDR3: CASRPRGTGYEQYF

size: NA
V: TRBV6-1
D: NA
J: TRBJ2-7
DNA: TGTGCCAGCAGTGAATTCGGGGGTTACGAGCAGTACTTC
CDR3: CASSEFGGYEQYF

size: NA
V: TRBV27
D: TRBD2
J: TRBJ2-1
DNA: TGTGCCAGCAGTTTGCTTCGCTCAGCGGGAGCCTACAATGAGCAGTTCTTC
CDR3: CASSLLRSAGAYNEQFF

size: NA
V: TRBV6-5
D: NA
J: TRBJ1-1
DNA: TGTGCCAGCAGTTACTTGAGAGAGGCTTTCTTT
CDR3: CASSYLREAFF

size: NA
V: TRBV11-2
D: NA
J: TRBJ2-1
DNA: TGTGCCAGCAGCTTACTTAGAATGAGGCAGGACAACTACAATGAGCAGTTCTTC
CDR3: CASSLLRMRQDNYNEQFF

size: NA
V: TRBV5-1
D: TRBD2
J: TRBJ2-1
DNA: TGCGCCAGCAGCTTTAGCGGGGGCTACTCCTACAATGAGCAGTTCTTC
CDR3: CASSFSGGYSYNEQFF

size: NA
V: TRBV19
D: NA
J: TRBJ2-7
DNA: TGTGCCAGTAGTATCCAGGGTGGCGACGAGCAGTACTTC
CDR3: CASSIQGGDEQYF

size: NA
V: TRBV28
D: TRBD1
J: TRBJ2-3
DNA: TGTGCCAGCAGTCGCCGACAGGGGGATGCGGATACGCAGTATTTT
CDR3: CASSRRQGDADTQYF

size: NA
V: TRBV6-5
D: TRBD1
J: TRBJ1-1
DNA: TGTGCCAGCAGTTCCCGGGACAGGGGCACTGAAGCTTTCTTT
CDR3: CASSSRDRGTEAFF

size: NA
V: TRBV19
D: NA
J: TRBJ2-1
DNA: TGTGCCGCCCGGGGATGGGCCTCTTCCAATGAGCAGTTCTTC
CDR3: CAARGWASSNEQFF

size: NA
V: TRBV18
D: TRBD1
J: TRBJ2-7
DNA: TGTGCCAGCTCACCAATCAGGGACAGTCTCTACGAGCAGTACTTC
CDR3: CASSPIRDSLYEQYF

size: NA
V: TRBV5-1
D: TRBD2
J: TRBJ2-3
DNA: TGCGCCAGCAGCTTGCCCTTAAGCGGGAGGGGGACAGATACGCAGTATTTT
CDR3: CASSLPLSGRGTDTQYF

size: NA
V: TRBV7-9
D: TRBD1
J: TRBJ2-7
DNA: TGTGCCAGCAGCCCTCAGGGGGCCTACGAGCAGTACTTC
CDR3: CASSPQGAYEQYF

size: NA
V: TRBV29-1
D: TRBD2
J: TRBJ2-1
DNA: TGCAGCGTTGAAGATCTAGCGGGATCCTATGAGCAGTTCTTC
CDR3: CSVEDLAGSYEQFF

size: NA
V: TRBV18
D: TRBD2
J: TRBJ2-2
DNA: TGTGCCAGCTCACTTTCGGGACTAGCGGGGAAACGCGCCGGGGAGCTGTTTTTT
CDR3: CASSLSGLAGKRAGELFF